This record covers a single T cell receptor beta chain. Its specificity is not known. Per the germline V gene, CDR1 is SGHTA and CDR2 is FQGNSA. V was shortened by 5 bases and J by 7 bases, with 23 bases between the two germline ends. The CDR3 is 16 residues long. Method: immunoSEQ multiplex PCR; TCRdb's copy keeps in-frame clones and lacks some. The top ten clones hold about 2.5% of a sample with 500,000 or so clones, roughly 89% of them seen once. This entry belongs to a study of Ad26.COV2.S vaccination and SARS-CoV-2 variants. General observations from the study: Vaccine recipients had higher spike-specific TCR breadth than placebo recipients. Using TCR breadth and depth analyses may have led to underestimated total T cell responses.

Documented treatment: about 20 received Ad26.COV2.S at low or high dose, single or two shots; about 5 received placebo; per-sample allocation not given. Day 63 after the first vaccine or placebo injection was the time point for sampling. Participants' vaccine, an Ad26 vector, delivered Wuhan-strain SARS-CoV-2 spike. The chain employs TRBV7-2 and TRBJ1-1; a weak D match, TRBD1 (5 bases). The TCR sequence derives from a person aged 18-65 years who received the Ad26.COV2.S COVID-19 vaccine or a placebo. The sample here was peripheral blood, taken in a trial of Ad26.COV2.S vaccine versus placebo. In nucleotides, the CDR3 is TGTGCCAGCAGCCCTCGGACCTCGGGACCTAGCGGTGAAGCTTTCTTT. Translated, it gives CASSPRTSGPSGEAFF.